One sample yielded the 8 T cell receptor beta chains listed below, sequenced in a study of high-grade serous ovarian cancer treatment subgroups. The tumor samples were collected prior to definitive surgery or chemotherapy. Using immunoSEQ multiplex PCR, the repertoire was profiled, and TCRdb retains in-frame clones only, with some absent. This table holds about 11,000 clones, over 80% found once. Sequenced material: tumor tissue. These receptors were collected from a human donor with high-grade serous ovarian cancer.

This chain uses TRBV5-6 with TRBJ1-6; D is uncertain. V was shortened by 7 bases and J by 7 bases, with 15 bases between the two germline ends. Germline-derived CDR1 and CDR2 are SGHDT and YYEEEE. The CDR3 runs 14 residues. The CDR3 DNA reads TGTGCCAGCGCTTGGGGTGTTGGCAATTCACCCCTCCACTTT. It translates to CASAWGVGNSPLHF. Supplemented by reference TRBV5-6 and TRBJ1-6, the full variable domain reads DAGVTQSPTHLIKTRGQQVTLRCSPKSGHDTVSWYQQALGQGPQFIFQYYEEEERQRGNFPDRFSGHQFPNYSSELNVNALLLGDSALYLCASAWGVGNSPLHFGNGTRLTVT.

This clone was seen only a few times. J is TRBJ2-7 and V is TRBV27; 14 nucleotides align to TRBD2. Germline assignment: CDR1 MNHEY and CDR2 SMNVEV (reference sequence). The CDR3 totals 15 residues. V lost 6 bases, J lost 3 bases, and 4 bases stayed unmatched. The CDR3 here is CASRGTSGSIYEQYF. CDR3 nucleotide sequence: TGTGCCAGCAGGGGGACTAGCGGGAGTATCTACGAGCAGTACTTC.

This chain links TRBV7-3 with TRBJ2-3; 8 bases align to TRBD2. The CDR3 loop spans 16 amino acids. The germline V gene encodes CDR1 SGHTA and CDR2 FQGTGA. V shed 1 base and J 3 bases; nucleotides not matched to a gene: 6. CDR3 sequence reads: CASSLSRAGGTDTQYF. CDR3 sequence (DNA): TGTGCCAGCAGCTTAAGTAGGGCGGGAGGAACAGATACGCAGTATTTT. The full variable domain, with the rest looked up from reference TRBV7-3 and TRBJ2-3, is GAGVSQTPSNKVTEKGKYVELRCDPISGHTALYWYRQSLGQGPEFLIYFQGTGAADDSGLPNDRFFAVRPEGSVSTLKIQRTERGDSAVYLCASSLSRAGGTDTQYFGPGTRLTVL.

The rearrangement uses TRBV19 and TRBJ1-2; the D is unclear. This CDR3 region has 14 residues. The germline V gene has CDR1 LNHDA and CDR2 SQIVND (reference sequence). V lost 6 bases, J lost 3 bases, and 14 bases lay in between. DNA of the CDR3: TGTGCCAGTAGCGCGGGGATTGGGGACTATGGCTACACCTTC. Its protein is CASSAGIGDYGYTF.

This sequence joins TRBV5-4 and TRBJ2-3; D gene uncertain. V was shortened by 3 bases and J by 2 bases, with 16 bases between the two germline ends. Germline V CDR1 and CDR2: SGHNT, YYREEE (reference sequence). This CDR3 is 16 amino acids long. The CDR3 DNA reads TGTGCCAGCAGCTCGTCGGACGACCTTACCACAGATACGCAGTATTTT. Translating gives CASSSSDDLTTDTQYF.

The CDR3 loop is CATSRDRSGSINEQFF. The CDR3 DNA is TGTGCCACCAGCAGAGATCGTAGCGGGAGTATAAATGAGCAGTTCTTC. The V call is TRBV15, the J call TRBJ2-1; TRBD2 aligns across 9 bases. The CDR3 spans 16 residues. The junction had 7 bases not matched to a gene; V was cut back by 0 bases and J by 7 bases. In germline, CDR1 is LNHNV, CDR2 YYDKDF (reference sequence). Full variable domain (rest looked up from reference TRBV15 and TRBJ2-1): DAMVIQNPRYQVTQFGKPVTLSCSQTLNHNVMYWYQQKSSQAPKLLFHYYDKDFNNEADTPDNFQSRRPNTSFCFLDIRSPGLGDTAMYLCATSRDRSGSINEQFFGPGTRLTVL.

In this sample, this clone turned up once. V is TRBV7-9 and J is TRBJ2-7; maybe TRBD1 (6 bases). Trimming shortened V by 5 bases and J by 5 bases, and 10 bases separated the two germline ends. Germline V gives CDR1 SEHNR, CDR2 FQNEAQ (reference sequence). The CDR3 length is 12 residues. CDR3 DNA: TGTGCCAGCAGCCACAGGGTCCACGAGCAGTACTTC. It yields the protein CASSHRVHEQYF. Drawing the rest from reference TRBV7-9 and TRBJ2-7, the complete variable domain is DTGVSQNPRHKITKRGQNVTFRCDPISEHNRLYWYRQTLGQGPEFLTYFQNEAQLEKSRLLSDRFSAERPKGSFSTLEIQRTEQGDSAMYLCASSHRVHEQYFGPGTRLTVT.

This clone was seen more than once but under ten times. The V and J genes are TRBV18 and TRBJ1-2, with 7 nucleotides matching TRBD1. After removal of 3 bases from V and 1 base from J, the junction contained 5 bases not matched to a gene. CDR3 length: 15 amino acids. Germline-derived CDR1 and CDR2 are KGHSH and LQKENI. For the CDR3, the DNA is TGTGCCAGCTCACCGACTAGGGACAGTAACTATGGCTACACCTTC. It is translated as CASSPTRDSNYGYTF. Full variable domain (rest looked up from reference TRBV18 and TRBJ1-2): NAGVMQNPRHLVRRRGQEARLRCSPMKGHSHVYWYRQLPEEGLKFMVYLQKENIIDESGMPKERFSAEFPKEGPSILRIQQVVRGDSAAYFCASSPTRDSNYGYTFGSGTRLTVV.